The 22 T cell receptor beta chains reported below all come from one sample, sequenced in a study of T-cell memory formation after mild COVID-19. TCRdb called the 5' RACE reads again in MiXCR, with one record for every CDR3 protein. The sample records 190,000 or so distinct CDR3 sequences, roughly 10% being singletons. Sequenced: PBMCs or a T cell subset sorted from them (not recorded which). These receptors were collected from a man aged 18 to 30 who had mild COVID-19 (a few samples of this study predate the infection). Cell type and time point are not known.

This clonotype was detected a few times. The rearrangement uses TRBV7-9 and TRBJ2-3; 7 bases match TRBD2. The CDR3 length is 13 residues. Germline-derived CDR1 and CDR2 are SEHNR and FQNEAQ (reference sequence). Trimming removed 1 base from V and 11 bases from J; junction bases left unmatched: 6. The CDR3: CASSLEERGGQYF. The CDR3 coding sequence is TGTGCCAGCAGCTTAGAGGAGCGGGGTGGGCAGTATTTT.

This clonotype was found a few times. The chain uses TRBV5-4 and TRBJ2-5; D might be TRBD1 (6 bases). This CDR3 has 15 amino acids. Germline V CDR1 and CDR2: SGHNT, YYREEE (reference sequence). The V end was cut by 0 bases, the J end by 5 bases, with 14 bases between. DNA of the CDR3: TGTGCCAGCAGCTTGGGATTACAGGGTGATGAGACCCAGTACTTC. Amino acids: CASSLGLQGDETQYF.

The CDR3 is CASSPGGTSGGSETQYF. The CDR3 nucleotides read TGCGCCAGCAGCCCGGGCGGGACTAGCGGGGGGTCAGAGACCCAGTACTTC. The rearrangement uses TRBV5-1 and TRBJ2-5; 15 bases agree with TRBD2. This CDR3 is built from 17 residues. CDR1 is SGHRS, CDR2 YFSETQ, per germline. The V and J ends lost 4 bases and 4 bases, in that order; junction bases with no gene match: 8. Complete variable domain (other parts from reference TRBV5-1 and TRBJ2-5): KAGVTQTPRYLIKTRGQQVTLSCSPISGHRSVSWYQQTPGQGLQFLFEYFSETQRNKGNFPGRFSGRQFSNSRSEMNVSTLELGDSALYLCASSPGGTSGGSETQYFGPGTRLLVL.

The chain carries TRBV11-3 and TRBJ1-5; D is ambiguous. Germline V CDR1 and CDR2: SGHNT, YENEEA. The CDR3 has 15 amino acids. Trimming took off 5 bases at V and 3 bases at J, with 14 bases between the two ends. The CDR3 protein is CASSPGTPSNQPQHF. CDR3 coding DNA: TGTGCCAGCAGCCCTGGTACCCCGTCCAATCAGCCCCAGCATTTT.

V usage is TRBV5-1 and J usage is TRBJ2-7; the D is unclear. Looked up from germline, CDR1 is SGHRS and CDR2 is YFSETQ. This CDR3 region has 14 residues. V was clipped by 4 bases and J by 1 base, with 12 bases between them. Here the CDR3 reads CASSRIDGSYEQYF. CDR3 nucleotides: TGCGCCAGCAGCCGGATTGACGGGTCCTACGAGCAGTACTTC. Filled out from reference TRBV5-1 and TRBJ2-7, the complete variable domain reads KAGVTQTPRYLIKTRGQQVTLSCSPISGHRSVSWYQQTPGQGLQFLFEYFSETQRNKGNFPGRFSGRQFSNSRSEMNVSTLELGDSALYLCASSRIDGSYEQYFGPGTRLTVT.

The chain joins TRBV12-3 or TRBV12-4 to TRBJ1-1, with D perhaps matching TRBD1 (5 bases). The CDR3 sequence is 15 residues long. V was cut by 1 base and J by 1 base, with 10 bases left in between. The CDR3 nucleotides read TGTGCCAGCAGTTTAGGACAGCCTTCGAACACTGAAGCTTTCTTT. It specifies CASSLGQPSNTEAFF.

The chain links TRBV5-1 to TRBJ2-1; TRBD2 agrees at 7 bases. V trimming: 2 bases; J trimming: 4 bases; junction bases outside the gene matches: 6. Germline CDR1 is SGHRS and CDR2 is YFSETQ. This CDR3 region has 15 residues. The CDR3: CASSLAGIKYNEQFF. In DNA form, the CDR3 reads TGCGCCAGCAGCTTAGCGGGGATTAAATACAATGAGCAGTTCTTC.

The genes are TRBV7-3 and TRBJ2-3; D perhaps matches TRBD1 (5 bases). V was trimmed by 6 bases and J by 3 bases, leaving 10 bases between them. Germline V gene lookup returns CDR1 SGHTA and CDR2 FQGTGA. The CDR3 runs 13 residues. CDR3 in DNA: TGTGCCAGCAGAGGGGCCGCGACAGATACGCAGTATTTT. Amino acids: CASRGAATDTQYF.

With respect to this clonotype: A read error may account for a junction end that differs from germline. This chain uses TRBV4-3 with TRBJ2-7; D gene uncertain. The length of the CDR3 is 16 residues. Per germline, CDR1 LGHNA and CDR2 YSLEER. The CDR3 DNA sequence: TGCGCCAGCAGTCAAGAAGCAACAGCGTCAGACTACGAGCAGTACTTC. Its protein is CASSQEATASDYEQYF.

This clonotype was counted between two and nine times. The J gene is TRBJ1-2, the V gene TRBV7-2; the D is unclear. Germline lookup yields CDR1 SGHTA and CDR2 FQGNSA. Between the trimmed V and J ends, which lost 6 bases and 8 bases, there was a span of 19 bases. This CDR3 is 14 amino acids long. This CDR3 is CASREGGVRRGYTF. In DNA form, the CDR3 reads TGTGCCAGCAGGGAAGGCGGGGTACGGCGGGGCTACACCTTC.

This clonotype was counted many times. The genes are TRBV19 and TRBJ1-3; 7 nucleotides agree with TRBD1. The CDR3 extends over 14 amino acids. CDR1 and CDR2 from the germline V gene are LNHDA and SQIVND (reference sequence). J gave up 4 bases and V 3 bases, and 3 bases lay outside the gene matches. The CDR3 DNA reads as TGTGCCAGTAGTATCCAGGGGGACGGAAACACCATATATTTT. It is translated as CASSIQGDGNTIYF.

V is TRBV4-1 and J is TRBJ1-5; possible D gene TRBD1, 5 bases. Germline V CDR1 and CDR2: MGHRA, YSYEKL. The CDR3 runs 16 residues. V dropped 3 bases and J dropped 2 bases, with 14 bases sitting between them. The CDR3 DNA reads as TGCGCCAGCAGCCAGTCCGCAGGGTCGGGCAATCAGCCCCAGCATTTT. Translation gives CASSQSAGSGNQPQHF.

The chain has TRBV7-9 and TRBJ2-5; 8 nucleotides match TRBD1. Per germline, CDR1 SEHNR and CDR2 FQNEAQ (reference sequence). V shed 6 bases, J shed 5 bases, and the junction held 11 bases outside the gene matches. This CDR3 contains 15 residues. The chain's CDR3 is CASSRGQGIGETQYF. As DNA, the CDR3 is TGTGCCAGCAGTCGCGGACAGGGTATTGGGGAGACCCAGTACTTC.

This clonotype was counted between two and nine times. The chain uses TRBV27 and TRBJ2-5; TRBD2 matches at 11 bases. Germline V gives CDR1 MNHEY, CDR2 SMNVEV (reference sequence). The CDR3 has 16 residues. After removal of 1 base from V and 2 bases from J, the junction contained 3 bases not matched to a gene. The CDR3: CASSLWSSGGQETQYF. The CDR3, as DNA: TGTGCCAGCAGTTTATGGTCTAGCGGGGGGCAAGAGACCCAGTACTTC.

V gene TRBV20-1 combines with J gene TRBJ2-3, with 9 bases lining up with TRBD2. Trimming removed 3 bases from V and 1 base from J; junction bases left unmatched: 11. The CDR3 contains 17 residues. From germline, CDR1 is DFQATT and CDR2 SNEGSKA (reference sequence). CDR3 nucleotide sequence: TGCAGTGCTAGCGAGGCGGGGGGGGCCCGGGGCACAGATACGCAGTATTTT. Residues: CSASEAGGARGTDTQYF.

This clonotype appeared many times. J is TRBJ2-3 and V is TRBV27; 8 bases are a match to TRBD1. The V and J ends lost 1 base and 4 bases, in that order; junction bases with no gene match: 16. The CDR3 has 19 residues. Germline assignment: CDR1 MNHEY and CDR2 SMNVEV (reference sequence). The CDR3 here is CASSLWSARGQVISDTQYF. The CDR3 DNA sequence: TGTGCCAGCAGTTTATGGTCGGCTCGGGGACAGGTTATTTCAGATACGCAGTATTTT.

This clonotype has ten or more counts. The chain couples TRBV7-4 to TRBJ1-6; 8 bases map to TRBD1. The CDR3 covers 15 residues. The germline V gene has CDR1 SGHVT and CDR2 SQSDAQ. The ends lost 5 bases at V and 10 bases at J; junction bases unmatched: 10. DNA of the CDR3: TGTGCCAGCAGCCTTCGCGACAGGGGAGGGTCACCCCTCCACTTT. This sequence encodes CASSLRDRGGSPLHF.

This chain uses TRBV2 with TRBJ1-5; the D gene is possibly TRBD1 (5 bases). V was shortened by 1 base and J by 2 bases, with 9 bases between the two germline ends. CDR1 is SNHLY and CDR2 is FYNNEI in the germline V gene. This CDR3 comprises 15 residues. CDR3 sequence: CASSEGRGGNQPQHF. In nucleotides, the CDR3 is TGTGCCAGCAGTGAAGGTCGGGGCGGCAATCAGCCCCAGCATTTT.

V gene TRBV12-3 or TRBV12-4 combines with J gene TRBJ2-4; D gene uncertain. The CDR3 contains 17 residues. The V and J ends lost 4 bases and 2 bases respectively, with 18 bases between them. The CDR3 spells CASSSLLVGPTKNIQYF. The CDR3 DNA follows: TGTGCCAGCAGTTCTCTCCTTGTGGGCCCGACCAAAAACATTCAGTACTTC.

This rearrangement joins TRBV10-2 to TRBJ2-3, with 13 bases that match TRBD2. Germline lookup yields CDR1 WSHSY and CDR2 SAAADI. J lost 8 bases, V lost 0 bases, and 8 bases had no gene match. CDR3 length equals 17 residues. The DNA of the CDR3 is TGCGCCAGCAGTGAGTCACGCGGACTAGCGGGGGAGACTACGCAGTATTTT. Translated, it gives CASSESRGLAGETTQYF.

This clonotype was picked up a small number of times. The chain carries TRBV7-2 and TRBJ2-7, with 8 bases fitting TRBD1. CDR1 SGHTA and CDR2 FQGNSA come from the germline V gene. Trimming at V came to 6 bases and at J to 3 bases, leaving 10 bases not matched to a gene. The CDR3 loop spans 15 amino acids. CDR3 protein: CASRATGTGLYEQYF. The CDR3 nucleotides read TGTGCCAGCAGGGCGACCGGGACAGGCCTCTACGAGCAGTACTTC.

The chain has TRBV28 and TRBJ2-3; 8 bases are shared with TRBD2. The germline V gene has CDR1 MDHEN and CDR2 SYDVKM. The CDR3 has 15 amino acids. V shed 9 bases and J 3 bases; nucleotides not matched to a gene: 11. The DNA for the CDR3 is TGTGCCAGTGGGCCACGGGGGGGCAGAACAGATACGCAGTATTTT. Translation: CASGPRGGRTDTQYF. The full variable domain, with the rest looked up from reference TRBV28 and TRBJ2-3, is DVKVTQSSRYLVKRTGEKVFLECVQDMDHENMFWYRQDPGLGLRLIYFSYDVKMKEKGDIPEGYSVSREKKERFSLILESASTNQTSMYLCASGPRGGRTDTQYFGPGTRLTVL.